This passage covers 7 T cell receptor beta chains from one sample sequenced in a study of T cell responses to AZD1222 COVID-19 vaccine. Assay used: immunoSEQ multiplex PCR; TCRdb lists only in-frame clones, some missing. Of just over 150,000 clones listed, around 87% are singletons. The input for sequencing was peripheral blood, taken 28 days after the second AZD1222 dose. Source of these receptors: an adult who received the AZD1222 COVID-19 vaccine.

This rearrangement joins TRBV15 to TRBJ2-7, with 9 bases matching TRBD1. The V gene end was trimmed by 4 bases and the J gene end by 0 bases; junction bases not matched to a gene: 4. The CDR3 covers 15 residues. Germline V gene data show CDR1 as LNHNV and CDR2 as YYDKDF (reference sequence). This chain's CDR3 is CATSKLTGGSYEQYF. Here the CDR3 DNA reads TGTGCCACCAGCAAATTGACAGGGGGCTCCTACGAGCAGTACTTC. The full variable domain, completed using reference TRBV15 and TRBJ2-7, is DAMVIQNPRYQVTQFGKPVTLSCSQTLNHNVMYWYQQKSSQAPKLLFHYYDKDFNNEADTPDNFQSRRPNTSFCFLDIRSPGLGDTAMYLCATSKLTGGSYEQYFGPGTRLTVT.

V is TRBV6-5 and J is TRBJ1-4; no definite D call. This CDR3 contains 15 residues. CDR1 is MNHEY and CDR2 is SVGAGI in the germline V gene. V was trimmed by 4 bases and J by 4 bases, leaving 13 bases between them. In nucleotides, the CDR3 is TGTGCCAGCAGTTGGGGATTCCGGGATAATGAAAAACTGTTTTTT. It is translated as CASSWGFRDNEKLFF.

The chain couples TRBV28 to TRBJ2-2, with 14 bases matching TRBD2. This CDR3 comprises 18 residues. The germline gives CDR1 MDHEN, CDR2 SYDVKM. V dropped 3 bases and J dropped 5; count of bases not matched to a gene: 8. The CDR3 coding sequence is TGTGCCAGCAGTTTTGGTGGACTAGCGGGAGGAGGGACCGGGGAGCTGTTTTTT. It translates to CASSFGGLAGGGTGELFF. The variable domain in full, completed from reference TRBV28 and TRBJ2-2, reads DVKVTQSSRYLVKRTGEKVFLECVQDMDHENMFWYRQDPGLGLRLIYFSYDVKMKEKGDIPEGYSVSREKKERFSLILESASTNQTSMYLCASSFGGLAGGGTGELFFGEGSRLTVL.

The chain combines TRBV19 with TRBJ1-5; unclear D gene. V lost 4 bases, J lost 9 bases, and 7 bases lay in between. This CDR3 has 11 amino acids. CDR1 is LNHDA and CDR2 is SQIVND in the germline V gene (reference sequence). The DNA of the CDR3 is TGTGCCAGTAGTAGACCTGGGCCCCAGCATTTT. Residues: CASSRPGPQHF.

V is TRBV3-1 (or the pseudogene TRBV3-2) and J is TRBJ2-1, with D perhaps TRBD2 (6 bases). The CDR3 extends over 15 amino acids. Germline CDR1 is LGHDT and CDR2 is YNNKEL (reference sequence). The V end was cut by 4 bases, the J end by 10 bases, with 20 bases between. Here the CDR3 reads CASSPSRDGGQEQFF. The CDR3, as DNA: TGTGCCAGCAGCCCCTCGCGGGACGGAGGTCAGGAGCAGTTCTTC.

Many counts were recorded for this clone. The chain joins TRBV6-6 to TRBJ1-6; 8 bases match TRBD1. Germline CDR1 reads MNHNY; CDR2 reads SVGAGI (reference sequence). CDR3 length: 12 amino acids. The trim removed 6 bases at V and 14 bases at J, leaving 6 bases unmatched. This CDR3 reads CASSPDRVALHF. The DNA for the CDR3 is TGTGCCAGCAGCCCGGACAGGGTGGCCCTCCACTTT.

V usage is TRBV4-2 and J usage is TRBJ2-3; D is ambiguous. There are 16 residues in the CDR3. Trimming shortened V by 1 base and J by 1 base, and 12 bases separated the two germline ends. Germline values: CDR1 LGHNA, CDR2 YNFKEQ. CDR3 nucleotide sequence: TGTGCCAGCAGCCAAGTGTTGGGGTTGGGCACAGATACGCAGTATTTT. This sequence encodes CASSQVLGLGTDTQYF.